The 26 T cell receptor beta chains below were found in one sample sequenced in a study of cytomegalovirus exposure and HLA in healthy donors. 60 Vbeta and 13 Jbeta primers were used in PCR. Assay: immunoSEQ multiplex PCR; the TCRdb copy retains only in-frame clones and omits some. In the table there are tens of thousands of clones, roughly 79% of which are singletons. The specimen sequenced was PBMCs. The receptors originated from a male donor in good health and CMV-seropositive.

The chain recombines TRBV19 with TRBJ2-3, with TRBD2 matching over 7 bases. CDR1 is LNHDA and CDR2 is SQIVND in the germline V gene (reference sequence). J lost 0 bases, V lost 5 bases, and 2 bases had no gene match. CDR3 length: 14 residues. The CDR3 here is CASSSRESTDTQYF. The CDR3 DNA reads TGTGCCAGTAGTTCGCGGGAGAGCACAGATACGCAGTATTTT.

The chain links TRBV7-9 to TRBJ2-5; unclear D gene. Trimming took 3 bases from V and 2 from J, leaving 10 bases between them. This CDR3 is built from 14 residues. Germline lookup yields CDR1 SEHNR and CDR2 FQNEAQ (reference sequence). This CDR3 reads CASSFEYGQETQYF. In nucleotides, the CDR3 is TGTGCCAGCAGCTTTGAGTACGGGCAAGAGACCCAGTACTTC.

The V call is TRBV18, the J call TRBJ2-3, with D possibly matching TRBD2 (5 bases). The V end lost 4 bases, the J end lost 3 bases, and 14 bases lay between the germline ends. The CDR3 loop spans 15 amino acids. Looked up from germline, CDR1 is KGHSH and CDR2 is LQKENI. The CDR3 spells CASSLLGNPTDTQYF. The CDR3 nucleotides read TGTGCCAGCTCACTGCTCGGGAACCCAACAGATACGCAGTATTTT.

In the case of this clone: Germline and junction disagree at one end, which may indicate a read error. Other DNA sequences in this sample translate to the same CDR3. The chain links TRBV27 to TRBJ1-1, with D unclear. This CDR3 region has 15 residues. The V gene's germline CDR1 is MNHEY and CDR2 SMNVEV (reference sequence). CDR3 sequence: CASRLSPGAYTEAFF. Here the CDR3 DNA reads TGTGCCAGCAGGTTATCCCCGGGAGCCTACACTGAAGCTTTCTTT.

The chain combines TRBV27 with TRBJ1-5, with 7 bases matching TRBD1. The CDR3 is 14 residues long. The V gene's germline CDR1 is MNHEY and CDR2 SMNVEV (reference sequence). V shed 4 bases, J shed 5 bases, and the junction held 5 bases outside the gene matches. CDR3 bases: TGTGCCAGCAGTTGGGACAGATTTGATCAGCCCCAGCATTTT. Protein: CASSWDRFDQPQHF.

This clone was observed a few times. The rearrangement uses TRBV5-1 and TRBJ1-5; D may be TRBD1 (5 bases). V lost 4 bases and J 5 bases, leaving 10 bases between the germline ends. CDR1 and CDR2 from the germline V gene are SGHRS and YFSETQ. The CDR3 consists of 13 residues. In DNA, the CDR3 is TGCGCCAGCAGCGTCGGAGGGGATCAGCCCCAGCATTTT. Encoded protein: CASSVGGDQPQHF.

V gene TRBV30 combines with J gene TRBJ2-7; possibly TRBD2 for D (5 bases). In germline, CDR1 is GTSNPN, CDR2 SVGIG (reference sequence). The V end was cut by 3 bases, the J end by 6 bases, with 15 bases between. This CDR3 spans 13 amino acids. This chain's CDR3 is CAWRTTGLGEQYF. For the CDR3, the DNA is TGTGCCTGGAGGACGACGGGGTTGGGCGAGCAGTACTTC.

The sample holds a few counts of this clone. This chain links TRBV6-1 with TRBJ1-2; no reliable D call. This CDR3 is built from 14 residues. V was cut by 4 bases and J by 7 bases, with 16 bases left in between. Germline V lookup: CDR1 MNHNS, CDR2 SASEGT. The CDR3 protein is CASSVSVRDSGYTF. The CDR3 DNA follows: TGTGCCAGCAGTGTCTCGGTGAGGGATTCTGGCTACACCTTC.

V gene TRBV11-2 combines with J gene TRBJ2-3; 16 nucleotides align to TRBD2. V lost 4 bases to trimming and J lost 3 bases; unmatched junction nucleotides: 7. Germline V CDR1 and CDR2: SGHAT, FQNNGV. CDR3 size: 18 residues. The CDR3 loop is CASSYGTSGGGITDTQYF. The DNA for the CDR3 is TGTGCCAGCAGCTATGGGACTAGCGGGGGGGGTATAACAGATACGCAGTATTTT.

The chain couples TRBV11-2 to TRBJ2-5; 11 nucleotides line up with TRBD2. After removal of 5 bases from V and 0 bases from J, the junction contained 5 bases not matched to a gene. This CDR3 is built from 16 residues. Germline V gene data show CDR1 as SGHAT and CDR2 as FQNNGV. This CDR3 reads CASSLGTSGNQETQYF. DNA of the CDR3: TGTGCCAGCAGCCTGGGGACTAGCGGAAACCAAGAGACCCAGTACTTC.

This clone is classed as medium-sized. The chain links TRBV7-9 to TRBJ1-2; perhaps TRBD1 as D (6 bases). Germline loops: CDR1 SEHNR, CDR2 FQNEAQ (reference sequence). This CDR3 is built from 15 residues. With 2 bases removed from V and 7 bases from J, the gap between germline ends came to 17 bases. The CDR3 protein is CASSLNDQGMLGYTF. The CDR3 DNA reads as TGTGCCAGCAGCTTAAACGATCAGGGGATGCTTGGCTACACCTTC.

This clone was seen once. At one end the junction does not follow the germline gene, possibly because of a read error. The V call is TRBV5-1, the J call TRBJ1-1; no firm D call. The CDR3 loop spans 15 amino acids. Germline V gene lookup returns CDR1 SGHRS and CDR2 YFSETQ. The CDR3 loop reads CASGLAPGINTEAFF. In DNA, the CDR3 is TGCGCCAGCGGCTTGGCCCCGGGTATAAACACTGAAGCTTTCTTT.

This rearrangement joins TRBV18 to TRBJ1-1; a possible D gene is TRBD1 (6 bases). V lost 3 bases, J lost 2 bases, and 16 bases lay in between. CDR1 KGHSH and CDR2 LQKENI come from the germline V gene. The CDR3 contains 16 residues. The CDR3 region is CASSPDGRGSNTEAFF. CDR3 nucleotide sequence: TGTGCCAGCTCACCTGACGGCAGGGGATCAAACACTGAAGCTTTCTTT.

The genes are TRBV28 and TRBJ1-2; D may be TRBD1 (5 bases). CDR3 length equals 13 residues. Per the germline V gene, CDR1 is MDHEN and CDR2 is SYDVKM. The V gene lost 7 bases and the J gene lost 5 bases, with 14 bases spanning the gap. CDR3 loop: CASTWEGRYGYTF. Written as DNA, the CDR3 is TGTGCCAGCACCTGGGAGGGGAGGTATGGCTACACCTTC.

The chain recombines TRBV5-1 with TRBJ2-1, with 7 bases lining up with TRBD2. J gave up 0 bases and V 1 base, and 7 bases lay outside the gene matches. This CDR3 contains 17 residues. CDR1 is SGHRS and CDR2 is YFSETQ in the germline V gene. CDR3 sequence (DNA): TGCGCCAGCAGCTTGTTAGCGGGCGGGTACTCCTACAATGAGCAGTTCTTC. Amino acid sequence: CASSLLAGGYSYNEQFF.

As for this clone: The sample contains more than one DNA sequence encoding this CDR3. The V and J genes are TRBV7-9 and TRBJ1-1, with 7 bases aligning to TRBD1. This CDR3 spans 13 amino acids. Trimming cost V 1 base and J 7 bases; bases outside gene matches: 3. The germline V gene encodes CDR1 SEHNR and CDR2 FQNEAQ (reference sequence). The CDR3 sequence is CASSLVQGDEAFF. CDR3 DNA: TGTGCCAGCAGCTTAGTCCAGGGGGATGAAGCTTTCTTT.

The chain combines TRBV19 with TRBJ1-5; D unresolved. V lost 3 bases, J lost 3 bases, and 12 bases lay in between. Germline loops: CDR1 LNHDA, CDR2 SQIVND (reference sequence). This CDR3 comprises 15 residues. The CDR3 DNA sequence: TGTGCCAGTAGTATGCAGCTGGGAGACAATCAGCCCCAGCATTTT. Amino acids: CASSMQLGDNQPQHF.

This clone was counted a single time. V and J are TRBV9 and TRBJ1-1; the match to TRBD1 covers 7 bases. The V and J ends lost 0 bases and 3 bases, in that order; junction bases with no gene match: 5. This CDR3 comprises 15 residues. Germline V gives CDR1 SGDLS, CDR2 YYNGEE. As DNA, the CDR3 is TGTGCCAGCAGCGTAGGAGGCCAGGGGGACACTGAAGCTTTCTTT. Its translation: CASSVGGQGDTEAFF.

The V and J genes are TRBV5-1 and TRBJ2-7; 14 bases agree with TRBD2. With V trimmed by 4 bases and J by 2 bases, 8 bases remained unmatched. The CDR3 runs to 17 residues. Germline V CDR1 and CDR2: SGHRS, YFSETQ. Here the CDR3 DNA reads TGCGCCAGCAGCCGGACTAGCGGGGGGCAACCTGCCTACGAGCAGTACTTC. It is translated as CASSRTSGGQPAYEQYF. Supplemented by reference TRBV5-1 and TRBJ2-7, the full variable domain reads KAGVTQTPRYLIKTRGQQVTLSCSPISGHRSVSWYQQTPGQGLQFLFEYFSETQRNKGNFPGRFSGRQFSNSRSEMNVSTLELGDSALYLCASSRTSGGQPAYEQYFGPGTRLTVT.

The chain is built from TRBV30 and TRBJ1-5, with 9 bases that match TRBD1. J gave up 7 bases and V 2 bases, and 6 bases lay outside the gene matches. In germline, CDR1 is GTSNPN, CDR2 SVGIG (reference sequence). The CDR3 has 14 amino acids. CDR3 region: CAWSPGTGRQPQHF. Here the CDR3 DNA reads TGTGCCTGGAGTCCAGGGACAGGGCGACAGCCCCAGCATTTT. Full variable domain (remainder filled in from reference TRBV30 and TRBJ1-5): SQTIHQWPATLVQPVGSPLSLECTVEGTSNPNLYWYRQAAGRGLQLLFYSVGIGQISSEVPQNLSASRPQDRQFILSSKKLLLSDSGFYLCAWSPGTGRQPQHFGDGTRLSIL.

The J gene is TRBJ2-7, the V gene TRBV5-6; 7 nucleotides match TRBD1. The germline V gene has CDR1 SGHDT and CDR2 YYEEEE. V was clipped by 4 bases and J by 6 bases; unmatched bases: 4. The CDR3 sequence is 12 residues long. The CDR3: CASSRDSFEQYF. As DNA, the CDR3 is TGTGCCAGCAGCCGGGACAGTTTCGAGCAGTACTTC.

The sample holds a few counts of this clone. The V gene is TRBV6-5, the J gene TRBJ1-2; weak D call: TRBD1 (5 bases). The CDR3 is 13 amino acids. The V end lost 2 bases, the J end lost 6 bases, and 10 bases lay between the germline ends. The germline V gene has CDR1 MNHEY and CDR2 SVGAGI. The CDR3 DNA sequence: TGTGCCAGCAGTTACAGGGAGGGGAATGGCTACACCTTC. Translating it yields CASSYREGNGYTF.

The chain employs TRBV4-1 and TRBJ2-2; 12 bases are shared with TRBD2. The V gene's germline CDR1 is MGHRA and CDR2 YSYEKL. The length of the CDR3 is 19 residues. V shed 1 base, J shed 7 bases, and the junction held 13 bases outside the gene matches. The chain's CDR3 is CASSQARASGRAGDGELFF. CDR3 coding DNA: TGCGCCAGCAGCCAAGCGCGGGCTAGCGGGAGGGCCGGTGACGGGGAGCTGTTTTTT.

V usage is TRBV11-2 and J usage is TRBJ1-2; TRBD1 aligns across 7 bases. V lost 6 bases to trimming and J lost 3 bases; unmatched junction nucleotides: 7. This CDR3 has 14 amino acids. Germline V gene data show CDR1 as SGHAT and CDR2 as FQNNGV. DNA of the CDR3: TGTGCCAGCAGTATAACGACAGGGTACTATGGCTACACCTTC. Translation: CASSITTGYYGYTF.

The genes are TRBV7-3 and TRBJ2-5; 9 bases are a match to TRBD2. The trim removed 3 bases at V and 4 bases at J, leaving 6 bases unmatched. Germline lookup yields CDR1 SGHTA and CDR2 FQGTGA. There are 15 residues in the CDR3. CDR3 sequence: CASSFQRGAPETQYF. DNA for the CDR3: TGTGCCAGCAGCTTCCAGCGGGGGGCCCCAGAGACCCAGTACTTC.

The rearrangement links TRBV28 to TRBJ1-4; possible D gene TRBD1, 5 bases. The V end was cut by 7 bases, the J end by 4 bases, with 16 bases between. The germline gives CDR1 MDHEN, CDR2 SYDVKM. This CDR3 contains 15 residues. In nucleotides, the CDR3 is TGTGCCAGCAATCAAAATGTTCAGGGTAATGAAAAACTGTTTTTT. Its protein product is CASNQNVQGNEKLFF.